This T cell receptor (beta chain) was captured by sequencing in a study of blood T cell repertoires in COVID-19. Germline CDR1 MNHNS, CDR2 SASEGT. This CDR3 spans 15 amino acids. The V gene lost 0 bases and the J gene lost 1 base, with 9 bases spanning the gap. Repertoires were generated with immunoSEQ multiplex PCR, while TCRdb's copy carries only in-frame clones and drops some. The data contain hundreds of thousands of clones, less than 85% of them singletons. The chain is built from TRBV6-1 and TRBJ1-1; D call uncertain. The TCR sequence derives from a woman in her late teens or twenties with acute or convalescent COVID-19. The sequenced sample was peripheral blood. The chain's CDR3 is CASSEAFIENTEAFF. CDR3 nucleotide sequence: TGTGCCAGCAGTGAAGCGTTCATAGAGAACACTGAAGCTTTCTTT.